The 5 T cell receptor beta chains reported below all come from one sample, sequenced in a study of chemoradiotherapy in HPV16-positive cancers. Profiling relied on immunoSEQ multiplex PCR, and the TCRdb table lists in-frame clones only, not all of them. The table records some 32,000 clones, more than 70% of them present only once. Sequenced material: blood, taken from a patient who underwent chemoradiotherapy. Receptors originate from a human donor with HPV-associated anogenital cancer.

The chain has TRBV28 and TRBJ2-2; D gene ambiguous. CDR3 length equals 15 residues. V gave up 6 bases and J gave up 4 bases, with 15 bases separating them. Germline assignment: CDR1 MDHEN and CDR2 SYDVKM. In nucleotides, the CDR3 is TGTGCCAGCAGAGATGACACATACACCACCGGGGAGCTGTTTTTT. Its translation is CASRDDTYTTGELFF.

This clone came up a few times. The rearrangement uses TRBV5-1 and TRBJ2-7, with TRBD2 matching 8 bases. CDR1 and CDR2 (germline): SGHRS, YFSETQ. CDR3 length: 15 residues. Trimming at V came to 3 bases and at J to 6 bases, leaving 11 bases not matched to a gene. CDR3 in amino acids: CASSSRGGTGTEQYF. CDR3 DNA: TGCGCCAGCAGCTCCCGGGGGGGCACAGGGACCGAGCAGTACTTC.

With respect to this clone: Since no conserved phenylalanine or tryptophan closes the CDR3, a read error is the likely cause. The chain carries TRBV5-4 and TRBJ1-2, with TRBD1 matching over 9 bases. The germline V gene encodes CDR1 SGHNT and CDR2 YYREEE (reference sequence). V lost 2 bases to trimming and J lost 7 bases; unmatched junction nucleotides: 3. The CDR3 totals 13 residues. CDR3 bases: TGTGCCAGCAGCTTACAGGGGGCTGGTGGCTACACCCTC. It encodes CASSLQGAGGYTL.

This rearrangement joins TRBV28 to TRBJ2-2; D not certain. Germline V gives CDR1 MDHEN, CDR2 SYDVKM. V was trimmed by 7 bases and J by 8 bases, leaving 14 bases between them. The length of the CDR3 is 13 residues. This CDR3 is CASTKGYSGELFF. CDR3 coding DNA: TGTGCCAGCACCAAAGGGTATTCGGGGGAGCTGTTTTTT.

V gene TRBV7-6 combines with J gene TRBJ2-2; 8 positions match TRBD1. The trim removed 2 bases at V and 6 bases at J, leaving 2 bases unmatched. This CDR3 contains 14 residues. Germline CDR1 is SGHVS and CDR2 is FNYEAQ. The CDR3 here is CASSLQQGAGELFF. The CDR3 DNA reads as TGTGCCAGCAGCTTACAACAGGGGGCCGGGGAGCTGTTTTTT.